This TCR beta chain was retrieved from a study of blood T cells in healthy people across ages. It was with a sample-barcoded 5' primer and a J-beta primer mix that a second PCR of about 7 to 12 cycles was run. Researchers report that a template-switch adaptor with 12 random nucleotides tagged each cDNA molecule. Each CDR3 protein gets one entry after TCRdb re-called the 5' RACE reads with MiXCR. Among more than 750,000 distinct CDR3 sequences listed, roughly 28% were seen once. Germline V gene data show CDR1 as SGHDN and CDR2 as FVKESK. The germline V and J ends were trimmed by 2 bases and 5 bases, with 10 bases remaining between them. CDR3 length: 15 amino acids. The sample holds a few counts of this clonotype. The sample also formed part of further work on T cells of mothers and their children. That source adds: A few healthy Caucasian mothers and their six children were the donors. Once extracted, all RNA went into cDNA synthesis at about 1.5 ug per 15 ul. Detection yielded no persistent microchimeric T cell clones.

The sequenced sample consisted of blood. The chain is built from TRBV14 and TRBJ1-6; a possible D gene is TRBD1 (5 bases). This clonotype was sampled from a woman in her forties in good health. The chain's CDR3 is CASSQIGTHNSPLHF. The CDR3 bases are TGTGCCAGCAGCCAAATAGGGACCCATAATTCACCCCTCCACTTT.